This TCR beta chain came from a study of T cells expressing NK-cell markers. General study findings and limits: Each of over 5 donors carried dominant NKG2C+ clonotypes accounting for about 1.0-7.0% of CD8+ T cells.

One entry per CDR3 protein, without DNA, is what TCRdb gives after re-calling the 5' RACE reads. Recorded for this sample: approximately 110,000 distinct CDR3 sequences. The CDR3 spans 13 residues. CDR1 SGHAT and CDR2 FQNNGV come from the germline V gene. With regard to this clonotype: Its specificity is not known.

The receptor comes from a woman aged 18 to 75 in good health. What was sequenced was blood T cells: a sorted CD56 or NKG2C T cell subset, CD4+ or CD8+ T cells, or bulk PBMC T cells (not recorded which). V gene TRBV11-2 combines with J gene TRBJ1-5. The CDR3 here is CASSLLGNQPQHF.